The T cell receptor (beta chain) described here comes from a study of vaccination effects on CD4 cells after COVID-19. Study results and limitations: There was only 1 of 255 vaccine-induced clones in healthy vaccinees that cross-reacted with common cold coronaviruses.

Germline CDR1 and CDR2: LGHDT and YNNKEL (reference sequence). Trimming left V 1 base short and J 11 bases short, with 8 bases between. The CDR3 covers 11 residues. Antigen-specific CD4+ T cells expanded by the ViraFEST assay with viral peptide pools were then sequenced. After less than 11 days in culture, the CD4+ T cells were isolated. Subjects were given two BNT162b2 or mRNA-1273 vaccine doses. A density of approximately 2.2 million PBMC per well was used; these cells were cultured with approximately 9.3 IU/ml IL-2 and roughly 10 ug/ml peptides. The data were produced by immunoSEQ multiplex PCR, yet TCRdb's version contains in-frame clones alone and is incomplete. The table shows 30,000 to 45,000 clones, with 70% to 85% occurring only once. For this clone: Its antigen is unknown.

This TCR was recovered from a human donor who received a COVID-19 vaccine. Some clones in this sample may be carry-over from other donors' samples. The sequenced sample was CD4+ T cells from PBMCs cultured with HCoV-NL63 spike peptides, obtained after COVID-19 vaccination. The genes are TRBV3-1 (or the pseudogene TRBV3-2) and TRBJ1-1; D is undetermined. The CDR3 DNA sequence: TGTGCCAGCAGCCAAGGGTCTTATGCTTTCTTT. This encodes CASSQGSYAFF.